In its sample, the clone carrying this TCR beta chain was seen many times. Its antigen is unidentified. Via MiXCR, TCRdb re-called the reads, giving one row per CDR3 protein. The sample lists 800,000 to 950,000 distinct CDR3 sequences, approximately 30% occurring once. This entry is derived from a study of T cell repertoires in cytomegalovirus infection. Study as a whole: Recently identified HLA-C-restricted CMV epitopes and well-studied HLA-B-restricted CMV epitopes were used by the study.

CDR3 size: 18 residues. Trimming cost V 4 bases and J 2 bases, with 21 bases left between them. Germline loops: CDR1 SGHTA, CDR2 FQGNSA. Study results and caveats: Adding up the frequency of public TCR beta families identified people who carried CMV plus the relevant HLA. HLA-C-restricted CMV-specific TCR beta clonotypes prevailed in the ex vivo response.

This receptor was taken from a human donor in good health (CMV status not recorded). Some clones in this sample may be carry-over from other donors' samples. Sample: cultured CD8+ T cells from PBMCs, taken from culture after CMV antigen stimulation. The chain is built from TRBV7-2 and TRBJ1-3; tentatively, D is TRBD1 (6 bases). CDR3 residues: CASSWTEGVNLPGNTIYF. In nucleotides, the CDR3 is TGTGCCAGCAGCTGGACGGAGGGGGTAAACCTCCCTGGAAACACCATATATTTT.